The clone carrying this TCR beta chain was seen more than once but under ten times. Antigen: not known. Isolated RNA was reverse transcribed into cDNA used as the sequencing template. Some clones are missing from TCRdb's copy, which holds only in-frame ones; the method was immunoSEQ multiplex PCR. The sample shows more than 90,000 clones, under 60% of them seen only once. This sample is part of a study of CD8+ T cells in alopecia areata. Notes on the study in general: Clonality in the scalp and expanded CD8+ clones ranked among the top 100 were significantly decreased by tofacitinib. Lesional scalp, notably in alopecia totalis/universalis, had clonality above that of normal scalp.

Treatment noted: oral pan-JAK inhibitor, 5-10 mg twice daily. Patients with alopecia areata provided lesional scalp punch biopsies as well as peripheral blood. The CDR3 extends over 12 amino acids. Germline V lookup: CDR1 MNHNS, CDR2 SASEGT. Trimming left V 4 bases short and J 8 bases short, with 9 bases between. Sample: CD8+ T cells sorted from blood, taken at week 24, from a patient treated with tofacitinib. The sequence was obtained from a human donor with alopecia areata. The gene calls are TRBV6-1 and TRBJ2-1; perhaps TRBD2 as D (5 bases). This chain's CDR3 is CASSVGGYEQFF. CDR3 DNA: TGTGCCAGCAGTGTAGGCGGGTATGAGCAGTTCTTC.